A single sample gave rise to the 32 T cell receptor beta chains below, sequenced in a study of T-cell reconstitution after alpha-beta-depleted transplantation in children. Unique molecular identifiers were incorporated when the TCRbeta library was constructed. TCRdb fed the PCR reads into MiXCR, producing one record per CDR3 protein. The table has hundreds of thousands of distinct CDR3 sequences, 16% seen once; the top ten hold 1.1%. The input for sequencing was PBMCs from the stem cell graft donor, taken from the stem cell graft. The receptor set was obtained from a human donor who donated a stem cell graft to a child with acute myeloid leukemia.

At least ten counts were recorded for this clonotype. This chain links TRBV20-1 with TRBJ1-4, with 9 bases that match TRBD1. CDR3 length: 15 amino acids. The ends lost 6 bases at V and 8 bases at J; junction bases unmatched: 13. Germline CDR1 DFQATT, CDR2 SNEGSKA (reference sequence). CDR3 DNA sequence: TGCAGTGCGATGCCTTTCGGGACAGGGAACGAAAAACTGTTTTTT. Translated, it gives CSAMPFGTGNEKLFF.

The J gene is TRBJ2-2, the V gene TRBV5-1; 7 nucleotides align to TRBD1. CDR3 length: 13 residues. Trimming cost V 2 bases and J 9 bases; bases outside gene matches: 4. CDR1 is SGHRS and CDR2 is YFSETQ in the germline V gene. CDR3 sequence (DNA): TGCGCCAGCAGCTTTGACAGGGCCTGGGAGCTGTTTTTT. Its protein product is CASSFDRAWELFF. The full variable domain, its missing parts supplied by reference TRBV5-1 and TRBJ2-2, is KAGVTQTPRYLIKTRGQQVTLSCSPISGHRSVSWYQQTPGQGLQFLFEYFSETQRNKGNFPGRFSGRQFSNSRSEMNVSTLELGDSALYLCASSFDRAWELFFGEGSRLTVL.

This clonotype came up a few times. The genes are TRBV27 and TRBJ2-3; TRBD1 is a possible D gene (6 bases). Looked up from germline, CDR1 is MNHEY and CDR2 is SMNVEV (reference sequence). With 5 bases removed from V and 4 bases from J, the gap between germline ends came to 19 bases. The CDR3 is 16 amino acids. CDR3 residues: CASSQGWGRQPDTQYF. The CDR3, as DNA: TGTGCCAGCAGTCAGGGCTGGGGGCGTCAGCCAGATACGCAGTATTTT.

This clonotype was counted many times. The rearrangement joins TRBV12-3 or TRBV12-4 to TRBJ2-7; no reliable D call. CDR3 length equals 11 residues. V was cut by 6 bases and J by 6 bases, with 9 bases left in between. CDR3 residues: CASSLNSEQYF. The CDR3 bases are TGTGCCAGCAGCCTCAACTCCGAGCAGTACTTC.

The V call is TRBV28, the J call TRBJ1-1; D not certain. In germline, CDR1 is MDHEN, CDR2 SYDVKM. There are 13 residues in the CDR3. Trimming took 7 bases from V and 3 from J, leaving 12 bases between them. CDR3 amino acids: CASNPTLHTEAFF. The CDR3 DNA reads TGTGCCAGCAACCCCACACTCCACACTGAAGCTTTCTTT.

This sequence joins TRBV15 and TRBJ2-2, with TRBD1 identical over 8 bases. V lost 6 bases and J lost 7; bases outside the gene matches: 10. The germline CDR1 and CDR2 sequences are LNHNV and YYDKDF (reference sequence). This CDR3 contains 15 residues. The CDR3 region has the DNA TGTGCCACCAGAGGTCCGGACAGGGTAATCGGGGAGCTGTTTTTT. It specifies CATRGPDRVIGELFF.

This chain links TRBV24-1 with TRBJ1-4; D gene ambiguous. Germline V gene data show CDR1 as KGHDR and CDR2 as SFDVKD. This CDR3 spans 13 amino acids. Trimming pared 1 base from V and 6 bases from J, leaving 5 bases between. The CDR3 coding sequence is TGTGCCACCAGTGATTTCCAGGATGAAAAACTGTTTTTT. Amino acid sequence: CATSDFQDEKLFF.

This sequence joins TRBV7-9 and TRBJ2-7; possible D gene TRBD1, 5 bases. This CDR3 has 13 residues. Trimming took 4 bases from V and 0 from J, leaving 7 bases between them. Germline CDR1 is SEHNR and CDR2 is FQNEAQ (reference sequence). The CDR3 spells CASSSRDSYEQYV. The CDR3 DNA reads as TGTGCCAGCAGCTCCAGGGACTCCTACGAGCAGTACGTC.

With respect to this clonotype: This may stem from a read error, because a much larger clone lies one nucleotide away. The chain combines TRBV4-2 with TRBJ2-2; D remains unclear. CDR3 size: 15 residues. Germline CDR1 and CDR2: LGHNA and YNFKEQ. V dropped 3 bases and J dropped 4 bases, with 12 bases sitting between them. CDR3 amino acids: CASSHVILSTGELFF. The DNA for the CDR3 is TGTGCCAGCAGCCACGTGATTCTTAGCACCGGGGAGCTGTTTTTT.

A note on this clonotype: Its ends do not fully match the called genes, so a read error is possible. The rearrangement joins TRBV20-1 to TRBJ1-5, with 8 positions matching TRBD1. This CDR3 comprises 17 residues. Germline CDR1 DFQATT, CDR2 SNEGSKA (reference sequence). CDR3 nucleotides: TGCTGTGCTAGAGTGAGATCGGACAGGGTGGGCAATCAGCCCCAGCATTTT. Protein sequence: CCARVRSDRVGNQPQHF.

This clonotype was seen repeatedly, ten times or more. The chain combines TRBV4-3 with TRBJ2-1; D is ambiguous. The CDR3 is 11 amino acids. Trimming removed 4 bases at V and 5 bases at J, with 3 bases between. Germline V lookup: CDR1 LGHNA, CDR2 YSLEER. The CDR3 DNA sequence: TGCGCCAGCAGCCGGCACAATGAGCAGTTCTTC. Translating gives CASSRHNEQFF.

This clonotype was seen many times. This chain joins TRBV4-3 and TRBJ2-7, with TRBD1 identical over 7 bases. Germline CDR1 reads LGHNA; CDR2 reads YSLEER. The trim removed 5 bases at V and 3 bases at J, leaving 4 bases unmatched. CDR3 size: 13 residues. The CDR3 spells CASSRGHFYEQYF. The CDR3 bases are TGCGCCAGCAGCAGGGGGCATTTCTACGAGCAGTACTTC.

This clonotype occurred many times. The chain couples TRBV30 to TRBJ1-1; D gene uncertain. V was pared by 1 base and J by 4 bases, with 1 base between. The germline V gene has CDR1 GTSNPN and CDR2 SVGIG (reference sequence). The CDR3 runs to 10 residues. The CDR3 here is CAWSATEAFF. DNA for the CDR3: TGTGCCTGGAGTGCCACTGAAGCTTTCTTT.

This clonotype was seen repeatedly, ten times or more. The gene calls are TRBV20-1 and TRBJ1-3; tentatively, D is TRBD1 (5 bases). This CDR3 spans 14 amino acids. The germline V gene encodes CDR1 DFQATT and CDR2 SNEGSKA (reference sequence). CDR3 sequence reads: CSSTSRAPGNTIYF. The CDR3 region has the DNA TGCAGCTCCACTTCCAGGGCTCCTGGAAACACCATATATTTT.

In its sample, this clonotype was seen many times. For the CDR3, the DNA is TGTGCCAGCAGCTTGGAGGCTGGGGCACCGATCACAGATACGCAGTATTTT. Translation gives CASSLEAGAPITDTQYF. The J gene is TRBJ2-3, the V gene TRBV5-8, with TRBD1 as a possible D gene (5 bases). The length of the CDR3 is 17 residues. Germline V gene data show CDR1 as SGHTS and CDR2 as YDEGEE. The V and J ends lost 0 bases and 2 bases respectively, with 16 bases between them.

This clonotype showed up just a few times. The chain uses TRBV25-1 and TRBJ2-7; possibly TRBD1 for D (6 bases). There are 15 residues in the CDR3. The germline CDR1 and CDR2 sequences are MGHDK and SYGVNS. The V end lost 3 bases, the J end lost 4 bases, and 16 bases lay between the germline ends. CDR3 sequence reads: CASSDEGRGKYEQYF. In DNA, the CDR3 is TGTGCCAGCAGTGACGAGGGCAGGGGAAAGTACGAGCAGTACTTC.

The chain couples TRBV14 to TRBJ2-3; D is unresolved. Germline-derived CDR1 and CDR2 are SGHDN and FVKESK. Deletions cut 6 bases from V and 2 bases from J, with 15 bases between. The CDR3 totals 15 residues. Here the CDR3 DNA reads TGTGCCAGCAGTCTCTGGGCTACCGACACAGATACGCAGTATTTT. Its protein product is CASSLWATDTDTQYF.

This clonotype was picked up many times. This rearrangement joins TRBV7-2 to TRBJ1-5, with D possibly being TRBD1 (5 bases). This CDR3 has 13 amino acids. Germline lookup yields CDR1 SGHTA and CDR2 FQGNSA. V was pared by 5 bases and J by 4 bases, with 9 bases between. CDR3 sequence reads: CASSPEGNQPQHF. Written as DNA, the CDR3 is TGTGCCAGCAGCCCCGAGGGGAATCAGCCCCAGCATTTT.

This clonotype was counted at least ten times. The chain has TRBV29-1 and TRBJ1-2, with D possibly TRBD1 on 5 matching bases. Germline V CDR1 and CDR2: SQVTM, ANQGSEA. The CDR3 is 12 amino acids. Trimming took 3 bases from V and 0 from J, leaving 5 bases between them. CDR3 sequence (DNA): TGCAGCGTTGAGACAGCTAACTATGGCTACACCTTC. Its translation: CSVETANYGYTF.

This clonotype has at least ten counts. This chain links TRBV5-6 with TRBJ2-5; 7 bases map to TRBD2. The CDR3 totals 16 residues. V dropped 4 bases and J dropped 4; count of bases not matched to a gene: 13. The germline gives CDR1 SGHDT, CDR2 YYEEEE. The CDR3 sequence: CASSSRGGGFAETQYF. The DNA of the CDR3 is TGTGCCAGCAGCAGTCGCGGCGGGGGATTTGCAGAGACCCAGTACTTC.

The V call is TRBV7-9, the J call TRBJ2-3; weak D call: TRBD1 (5 bases). The CDR3 loop spans 16 amino acids. Per the germline V gene, CDR1 is SEHNR and CDR2 is FQNEAQ (reference sequence). V lost 3 bases and J 4 bases, leaving 17 bases between the germline ends. As DNA, the CDR3 is TGTGCCAGCAGCTTTCGTCAGGGTTGGGATGCAGATACGCAGTATTTT. Translated, it gives CASSFRQGWDADTQYF.

Worth noting for this clonotype: This clone may be a read error of a much larger clone one base away. This chain connects TRBV5-1 to TRBJ2-7, with a tentative D call TRBD1 (5 bases). CDR1 SGHRS and CDR2 YFSETQ come from the germline V gene. CDR3 length equals 15 residues. The CDR3 DNA follows: TGCGCCAGCATCTTGAGTCAGGGAAGTACCTACGAGCAGTACTTC. Encoded protein: CASILSQGSTYEQYF.

The chain has TRBV10-2 and TRBJ1-6, with D perhaps matching TRBD1 (5 bases). The CDR3 is 15 residues long. The ends were cut back, 4 bases at V and 7 bases at J, with 14 bases in the middle. CDR1 and CDR2 from the germline V gene are WSHSY and SAAADI. The CDR3 region has the DNA TGCGCCAGCAGTGCCTCGGACGGGGCGAATTCACCCCTCCACTTT. Translating it yields CASSASDGANSPLHF.

This clonotype was seen repeatedly, ten times or more. The CDR3 loop reads CSAPQRVSYNEQFF. The DNA of the CDR3 is TGCAGTGCTCCTCAGCGGGTTTCCTACAATGAGCAGTTCTTC. The genes are TRBV20-1 and TRBJ2-1; a weak D match, TRBD2 (6 bases). V shed 5 bases and J shed 1 base, with 12 bases lying between them. The CDR3 has 14 amino acids. Germline V gene sequence: CDR1 DFQATT, CDR2 SNEGSKA (reference sequence).

The table lists this clonotype with a few counts. The chain links TRBV5-1 to TRBJ2-5, with D unresolved. This CDR3 comprises 14 residues. Trimming removed 0 bases at V and 1 base at J, with 7 bases between. Germline V CDR1 and CDR2: SGHRS, YFSETQ. CDR3 nucleotides: TGCGCCAGCAGCTTGGGACTCCTCCAAGAGACCCAGTACTTC. It encodes CASSLGLLQETQYF.

This clonotype was detected many times. The J gene is TRBJ2-2, the V gene TRBV29-1; weak D call: TRBD1 (5 bases). CDR1 and CDR2 from the germline V gene are SQVTM and ANQGSEA. The CDR3 has 12 residues. This chain's CDR3 is CGARKDTGELFF. Here the CDR3 DNA reads TGCGGGGCGAGGAAGGACACCGGGGAGCTGTTTTTT.

This clonotype occurred many times. This chain connects TRBV20-1 to TRBJ2-3; D gene unclear. V was pared by 3 bases and J by 4 bases, with 14 bases between. CDR1 and CDR2 (germline): DFQATT, SNEGSKA (reference sequence). The CDR3 length is 14 residues. The CDR3 sequence is CSARRLDPPDTQYF. CDR3 bases: TGCAGTGCTAGGCGGCTAGATCCCCCAGATACGCAGTATTTT.

This clonotype was detected ten times or more. This chain links TRBV29-1 with TRBJ1-2, with 8 bases lining up with TRBD1. With V trimmed by 5 bases and J by 3 bases, 5 bases remained unmatched. Germline V gene lookup returns CDR1 SQVTM and CDR2 ANQGSEA. CDR3 length: 13 residues. CDR3 sequence (DNA): TGCAGCGTTACAGGGGGGAGTGACTATGGCTACACCTTC. Protein sequence: CSVTGGSDYGYTF.

This chain connects TRBV12-3 or TRBV12-4 to TRBJ1-4; D uncertain. The V end was cut by 1 base, the J end by 8 bases, with 11 bases between. The CDR3 covers 14 residues. The chain's CDR3 is CASSLEVIGEKLFF. The CDR3 nucleotides read TGTGCCAGCAGTTTAGAGGTGATAGGAGAAAAACTGTTTTTT.

With respect to this clonotype: This may be a read error: a much more frequent sequence differs by one nucleotide. The rearrangement links TRBV12-3 or TRBV12-4 to TRBJ2-5; 8 nucleotides align to TRBD1. This CDR3 is 13 amino acids long. CDR3 loop: CTSSSQGEETQYF. The CDR3 bases are TGTACCAGCAGTTCACAGGGGGAAGAGACCCAGTACTTC.

This clonotype has more than one count but fewer than ten. V usage is TRBV7-2 and J usage is TRBJ2-7, with D perhaps matching TRBD1 (6 bases). V lost 8 bases to trimming and J lost 1 base, with 12 bases between them. The V gene's germline CDR1 is SGHTA and CDR2 FQGNSA. The CDR3 sequence is 13 residues long. CDR3 in DNA: TGTGCCAGCGCATCTCAGGGGTCCTACGAGCAGTACTTC. Its protein is CASASQGSYEQYF.

This clonotype was found many times. The genes are TRBV29-1 and TRBJ2-5; the D call may be TRBD1 or TRBD2 (5 bases each). Trimming shortened V by 6 bases and J by 1 base, and 15 bases separated the two germline ends. CDR3 length equals 14 residues. Per the germline V gene, CDR1 is SQVTM and CDR2 is ANQGSEA. In DNA, the CDR3 is TGCAGCGTCCCTAGGAGTGGGGGCCAAGAGACCCAGTACTTC. Its translation is CSVPRSGGQETQYF.